The clone carrying this TCR beta chain showed up many times. In the original workflow: Quantification of nucleated cells was approximated via reference gene primer amplification. The repertoire was sequenced with immunoSEQ multiplex PCR; TCRdb's copy has only in-frame clones and lacks some. V and J calls and clone size are those listed in that table; D and trimming were worked out from the DNA. Altogether tens of thousands of clones are present, about 80% being singletons, with the ten largest covering around 12%. The sample originates from a study of blood T cell repertoires in COVID-19. Study at large: Sources were T cells, B-cell-depleted T cells, or PBMCs; the material itself was cDNA or gDNA.

Germline V gives CDR1 SGHTS, CDR2 YDEGEE. Losses at the gene ends were 0 bases for V and 7 bases for J; bases not matched to a gene: 4. The CDR3 sequence is 14 residues long. The sequenced material came from peripheral blood. The chain has TRBV5-8 and TRBJ1-1; 9 bases are shared with TRBD1. The receptor was isolated from a human donor in a cohort sampled during active COVID-19. The CDR3 nucleotides read TGTGCCAGCAGCTTGGCCTGGACAGGGGTTGAAGCTTTCTTT. This codes for CASSLAWTGVEAFF.